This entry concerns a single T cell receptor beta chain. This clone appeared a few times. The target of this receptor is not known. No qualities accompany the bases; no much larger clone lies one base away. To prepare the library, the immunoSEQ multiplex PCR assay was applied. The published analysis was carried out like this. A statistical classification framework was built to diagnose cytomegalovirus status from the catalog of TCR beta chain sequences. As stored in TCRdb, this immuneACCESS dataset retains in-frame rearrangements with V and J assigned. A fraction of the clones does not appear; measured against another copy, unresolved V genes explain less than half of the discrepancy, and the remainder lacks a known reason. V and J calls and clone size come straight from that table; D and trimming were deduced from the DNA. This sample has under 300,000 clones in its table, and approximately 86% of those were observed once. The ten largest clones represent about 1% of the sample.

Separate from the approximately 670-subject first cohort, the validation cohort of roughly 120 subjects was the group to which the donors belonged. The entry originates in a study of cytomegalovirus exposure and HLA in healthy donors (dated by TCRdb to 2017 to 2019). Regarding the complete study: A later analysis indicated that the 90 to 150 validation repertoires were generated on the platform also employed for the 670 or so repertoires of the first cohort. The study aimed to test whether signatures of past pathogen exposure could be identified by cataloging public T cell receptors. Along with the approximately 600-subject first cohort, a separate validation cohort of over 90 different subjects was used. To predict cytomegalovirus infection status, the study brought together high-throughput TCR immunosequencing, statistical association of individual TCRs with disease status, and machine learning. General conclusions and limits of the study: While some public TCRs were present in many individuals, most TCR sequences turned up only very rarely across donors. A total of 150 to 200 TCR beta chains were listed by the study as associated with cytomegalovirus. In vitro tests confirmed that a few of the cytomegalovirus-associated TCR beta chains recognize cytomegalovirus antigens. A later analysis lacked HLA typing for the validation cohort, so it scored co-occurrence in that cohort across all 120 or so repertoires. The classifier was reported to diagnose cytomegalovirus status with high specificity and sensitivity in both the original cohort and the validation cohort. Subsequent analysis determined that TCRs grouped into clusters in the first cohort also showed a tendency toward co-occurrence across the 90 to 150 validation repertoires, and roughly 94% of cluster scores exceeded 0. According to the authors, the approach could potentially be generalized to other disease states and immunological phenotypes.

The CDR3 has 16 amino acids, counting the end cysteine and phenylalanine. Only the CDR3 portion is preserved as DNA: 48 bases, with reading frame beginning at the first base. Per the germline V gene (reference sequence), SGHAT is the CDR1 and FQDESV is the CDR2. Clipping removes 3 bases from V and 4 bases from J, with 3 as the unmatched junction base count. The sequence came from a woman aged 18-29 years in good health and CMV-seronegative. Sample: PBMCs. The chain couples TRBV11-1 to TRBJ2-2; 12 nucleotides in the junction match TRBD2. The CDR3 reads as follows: CASSFRLAGATGELFF. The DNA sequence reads TGTGCCAGCAGCTTTAGACTAGCGGGGGCCACCGGGGAGCTGTTTTTT.